Shown below are 12 T cell receptor beta chains from a single sample sequenced in a study of cytotoxic CD8 clonotypes in ibrutinib-treated CLL. Measured with immunoSEQ multiplex PCR; TCRdb has only the in-frame clones, and not every one. The sample includes under 75,000 clones, 71% of them seen just once. The source material was PBMCs, sampled after 12 months of ibrutinib treatment. The receptors were gathered from a human donor with chronic lymphocytic leukemia.

The chain uses TRBV7-6 and TRBJ2-1, with D perhaps given as TRBD1 or TRBD2 (6 bases each). This CDR3 comprises 16 residues. Germline V gene lookup returns CDR1 SGHVS and CDR2 FNYEAQ. V was pared by 2 bases and J by 5 bases, with 16 bases between. The CDR3 spells CASSLRRDKRNNEQFF. The DNA for the CDR3 is TGTGCCAGCAGCTTACGGCGGGACAAACGTAACAATGAGCAGTTCTTC.

V and J are TRBV9 and TRBJ2-6; maybe TRBD1 (6 bases). Trimming stripped 0 bases from V and 4 bases from J, with 8 bases between. Germline lookup yields CDR1 SGDLS and CDR2 YYNGEE. This CDR3 has 15 residues. CDR3 protein: CASSVDRAGANVLTF. The CDR3 DNA sequence: TGTGCCAGCAGCGTAGACAGGGCAGGGGCCAACGTCCTGACTTTC.

The J gene is TRBJ2-3, the V gene TRBV19; TRBD1 matches at 9 bases. Germline CDR1 LNHDA, CDR2 SQIVND (reference sequence). V trimming: 3 bases; J trimming: 7 bases; junction bases outside the gene matches: 14. The CDR3 extends over 17 amino acids. The CDR3 spells CASSMEQGARIRNTQYF. In nucleotides, the CDR3 is TGTGCCAGTAGTATGGAACAGGGGGCGCGGATACGGAATACGCAGTATTTT.

The rearrangement links TRBV7-4 to TRBJ1-3, with D unclear. The CDR3 has 15 residues. Germline lookup yields CDR1 SGHVT and CDR2 SQSDAQ. V was trimmed by 5 bases and J by 0 bases, leaving 11 bases between them. Here the CDR3 DNA reads TGTGCCAGCAGCCACATACTGCGCTCTGGAAACACCATATATTTT. It encodes CASSHILRSGNTIYF.

The chain employs TRBV10-2 and TRBJ2-3; D is uncertain. Germline V gene sequence: CDR1 WSHSY, CDR2 SAAADI. The ends were cut back, 10 bases at V and 2 bases at J, with 7 bases in the middle. The CDR3 sequence is 11 residues long. The CDR3 is CATSPTDTQYF. CDR3 nucleotides: TGCGCCACATCCCCCACAGATACGCAGTATTTT.

The CDR3 reads CASSTRGATDTQYF. CDR3 in DNA: TGTGCCAGCAGTACCCGGGGGGCCACAGATACGCAGTATTTT. V gene TRBV27 combines with J gene TRBJ2-3; TRBD2 is a possible D gene (7 bases). CDR3 length: 14 amino acids. The V gene lost 5 bases and the J gene lost 2 bases, with 11 bases spanning the gap. From germline, CDR1 is MNHEY and CDR2 SMNVEV (reference sequence).

This clone appeared a single time. This chain links TRBV9 with TRBJ1-2; tentatively, D is TRBD1 (5 bases). Trimming took 0 bases from V and 0 from J, leaving 12 bases between them. The germline gives CDR1 SGDLS, CDR2 YYNGEE. The CDR3 spans 16 residues. The CDR3: CASSVARDRANYGYTF. As DNA, the CDR3 is TGTGCCAGCAGCGTAGCAAGGGACCGAGCTAACTATGGCTACACCTTC.

J is TRBJ1-5 and V is TRBV7-6; D gene uncertain. V lost 5 bases to trimming and J lost 1 base, with 12 bases between them. Germline CDR1 is SGHVS and CDR2 is FNYEAQ. This CDR3 spans 15 amino acids. CDR3 DNA sequence: TGTGCCAGCAGCCCCGGGTTAGGGAGCAATCAGCCCCAGCATTTT. Protein: CASSPGLGSNQPQHF.

The chain has TRBV28 and TRBJ2-3; 9 bases are shared with TRBD1. V lost 3 bases and J lost 0; bases outside the gene matches: 13. The CDR3 has 19 residues. CDR1 MDHEN and CDR2 SYDVKM come from the germline V gene. CDR3 loop: CASSFFFGTGRSSTDTQYF. As DNA, the CDR3 is TGTGCCAGCAGTTTTTTCTTCGGGACAGGGAGATCTAGCACAGATACGCAGTATTTT.

The chain recombines TRBV7-6 with TRBJ1-3, with TRBD1 matching over 9 bases. This CDR3 spans 17 amino acids. The germline CDR1 and CDR2 sequences are SGHVS and FNYEAQ. J lost 4 bases, V lost 5 bases, and 12 bases had no gene match. The CDR3 is CASSPAGTGLRGNTIYF. The CDR3 region has the DNA TGTGCCAGCAGCCCCGCCGGGACAGGGCTTCGAGGAAACACCATATATTTT.

The chain has TRBV29-1 and TRBJ2-5; 10 nucleotides agree with TRBD2. V lost 2 bases and J lost 9; bases outside the gene matches: 3. From germline, CDR1 is SQVTM and CDR2 ANQGSEA. This CDR3 is 12 amino acids long. CDR3 bases: TGCAGCGTTGAACCTAGCGGGAGACCCCAGTACTTC. Its protein is CSVEPSGRPQYF.

This clone was seen more than once but under ten times. The V gene is TRBV25-1, the J gene TRBJ2-2; D uncertain. The V gene lost 3 bases and the J gene lost 7 bases, with 6 bases spanning the gap. This CDR3 contains 12 residues. Per germline, CDR1 MGHDK and CDR2 SYGVNS. The chain's CDR3 is CASSDLVGELFF. The CDR3 DNA is TGTGCCAGCAGTGACCTAGTCGGGGAGCTGTTTTTT.